This T cell receptor beta chain was obtained from a study of technical replicates of blood from a handful of donors. The V and J ends lost 0 bases and 4 bases respectively, with 7 bases between them. Per the germline V gene, CDR1 is SGHDT and CDR2 is YYEEEE. This CDR3 comprises 13 residues. The protocol was immunoSEQ multiplex PCR, while the TCRdb copy is restricted to in-frame clones and leaves out a portion. The sample records about 82,000 clones, around 94% being singletons. The chain combines TRBV5-6 with TRBJ2-5, with no clear D. This TCR derives from a human donor in good health. Sample: T cells isolated from PBMCs. CDR3 bases: TGTGCCAGCAGCTTGGGGCTCCTAGAGACCCAGTACTTC. This translates into CASSLGLLETQYF.